These 29 T cell receptor beta chains came from one sample sequenced in a study of T cell responses to AZD1222 COVID-19 vaccine (dated by TCRdb to the early 2020s). Reading the label with the study, this specimen's time point is: baseline before first vaccination. Library preparation was by the immunoSEQ multiplex PCR assay. The table was pulled from immuneACCESS by TCRdb, which kept in-frame rearrangements only. Such tables lose some clones; where checked, under half of the loss comes from unresolved V genes, and the rest has no known cause. The sample records over 110,000 clones, 85% to 95% of which are singletons. 5.1% of the sample rests with the top ten. Sequencing was performed on peripheral blood, taken on day 0 of AZD1222 vaccination. These TCRs come from an adult in good health.

The V call is TRBV5-1, the J call TRBJ2-7, with D possibly TRBD2 on 6 matching bases. This CDR3 is built from 12 residues. The germline gives CDR1 SGHRS, CDR2 YFSETQ. Between the trimmed V and J ends, which lost 4 bases and 6 bases, there was a span of 11 bases. CDR3 nucleotides: TGCGCCAGCAGCGCCGGGAGAGGCGAGCAGTACTTC. Translated: CASSAGRGEQYF.

The chain carries TRBV2 and TRBJ2-5, with 8 bases fitting TRBD2. This CDR3 comprises 13 residues. Germline V CDR1 and CDR2: SNHLY, FYNNEI. Germline trimming cut 3 bases from V and 4 bases from J; bases unmatched to any gene: 1. CDR3 sequence reads: CASSDSGGETQYF. The CDR3 DNA reads TGTGCCAGCAGTGACAGCGGGGGAGAGACCCAGTACTTC.

The rearrangement links TRBV9 to TRBJ2-2; D call uncertain. In germline, CDR1 is SGDLS, CDR2 YYNGEE. The CDR3 has 13 residues. The ends were cut back, 0 bases at V and 4 bases at J, with 4 bases in the middle. In DNA form, the CDR3 reads TGTGCCAGCAGCGTAGAAAGCACCGGGGAGCTGTTTTTT. Translation: CASSVESTGELFF.

This clone was detected only a few times. The rearrangement links TRBV5-4 to TRBJ1-4; D might be TRBD1 (5 bases). Germline V CDR1 and CDR2: SGHNT, YYREEE (reference sequence). This CDR3 is built from 12 residues. Trimming left V 4 bases short and J 8 bases short, with 9 bases between. CDR3 amino acids: CASSVDSEKLFF. The CDR3 DNA is TGTGCCAGCAGCGTTGACAGCGAAAAACTGTTTTTT.

V and J are TRBV7-8 and TRBJ2-3; 8 bases match TRBD2. The trim removed 0 bases at V and 2 bases at J, leaving 7 bases unmatched. Germline lookup yields CDR1 SGHVS and CDR2 FQNEAQ. The CDR3 totals 17 residues. The CDR3 nucleotides read TGTGCCAGCAGCTTAGCGTCCGCGGGGGGTTTCACAGATACGCAGTATTTT. Its protein is CASSLASAGGFTDTQYF.

The CDR3 loop is CASSDPGAWYGYTF. CDR3 sequence (DNA): TGTGCCAGCAGTGATCCAGGGGCATGGTATGGCTACACCTTC. The J gene is TRBJ1-2, the V gene TRBV6-1, with D tentatively TRBD1 (6 bases). The germline CDR1 and CDR2 sequences are MNHNS and SASEGT. Trimming cost V 3 bases and J 5 bases, with 13 bases left between them. This CDR3 comprises 14 residues.

This sequence joins TRBV5-4 and TRBJ1-2; 7 bases line up with TRBD1. Per the germline V gene, CDR1 is SGHNT and CDR2 is YYREEE (reference sequence). Germline trimming cut 3 bases from V and 5 bases from J; bases unmatched to any gene: 7. This CDR3 has 14 residues. The CDR3 protein is CASSSQGGGYGYTF. CDR3 nucleotides: TGTGCCAGCAGCTCCCAGGGGGGTGGATATGGCTACACCTTC.

The CDR3 DNA reads TGTGCCAGTTCGAGGTTCCGGAGAACTAATGAAAAACTGTTTTTT. Translated: CASSRFRRTNEKLFF. The V gene is TRBV19, the J gene TRBJ1-4; D remains ambiguous. Per germline, CDR1 LNHDA and CDR2 SQIVND (reference sequence). V was clipped by 8 bases and J by 1 base, with 14 bases between them. This CDR3 has 15 residues.

The rearrangement joins TRBV21-1 to TRBJ2-7; TRBD2 is the table's D call, not checked against the DNA. TRBV21-1 is reported as a pseudogene. The CDR3 length is 15 residues. The CDR3 DNA is TGTGCCAGCAGCACCCAGCGGGAGCCAAAGTACGAGCAGTACTTC. It yields the protein CASSTQREPKYEQYF.

The genes are TRBV19 and TRBJ2-7, with 9 positions matching TRBD1. The CDR3 runs 14 residues. The trim removed 7 bases at V and 2 bases at J, leaving 6 bases unmatched. The germline V gene has CDR1 LNHDA and CDR2 SQIVND (reference sequence). The CDR3 DNA sequence: TGTGCCAGTACCCCCGGGACAGGGCCCTACGAGCAGTACTTC. The encoded protein is CASTPGTGPYEQYF.

The chain uses TRBV11-2 and TRBJ2-7, with D tentatively TRBD1 or TRBD2 (5 bases each). Trimming took 5 bases from V and 0 from J, leaving 23 bases between them. CDR3 size: 18 residues. Germline CDR1 and CDR2: SGHAT and FQNNGV. In DNA form, the CDR3 reads TGTGCCAGCAGCCCCGCCCCCGCAGGGACCCCATTCTCCTACGAGCAGTACTTC. Translating gives CASSPAPAGTPFSYEQYF.

The chain uses TRBV19 and TRBJ1-2, with 7 nucleotides matching TRBD1. V lost 6 bases to trimming and J lost 3 bases; unmatched junction nucleotides: 10. CDR3 length: 15 residues. Germline V gives CDR1 LNHDA, CDR2 SQIVND (reference sequence). The CDR3 loop reads CASRGLQGSDYGYTF. CDR3 DNA sequence: TGTGCCAGTAGAGGACTACAGGGGAGTGACTATGGCTACACCTTC.

The rearrangement uses TRBV9 and TRBJ1-2, with 9 positions matching TRBD1. The CDR3 is 18 amino acids. Germline V gene lookup returns CDR1 SGDLS and CDR2 YYNGEE. V dropped 6 bases and J dropped 1; count of bases not matched to a gene: 16. The CDR3 nucleotides read TGTGCCAGCACCATTTTACCCGGGACAGGGCCTATTAACTATGGCTACACCTTC. Translating it yields CASTILPGTGPINYGYTF. Filled out from reference TRBV9 and TRBJ1-2, the complete variable domain reads DSGVTQTPKHLITATGQRVTLRCSPRSGDLSVYWYQQSLDQGLQFLIQYYNGEERAKGNILERFSAQQFPDLHSELNLSSLELGDSALYFCASTILPGTGPINYGYTFGSGTRLTVV.

The rearrangement joins TRBV19 to TRBJ1-4, with TRBD1 as a possible D gene (5 bases). The CDR3 has 13 residues. The V gene's germline CDR1 is LNHDA and CDR2 SQIVND (reference sequence). The V end was cut by 8 bases, the J end by 6 bases, with 13 bases between. The CDR3 region is CASSYGADEKLFF. DNA of the CDR3: TGTGCCAGTTCCTACGGGGCGGATGAAAAACTGTTTTTT.

The chain combines TRBV7-9 with TRBJ2-7; TRBD2 is a possible D gene (6 bases). V lost 5 bases and J 2 bases, leaving 22 bases between the germline ends. Germline lookup yields CDR1 SEHNR and CDR2 FQNEAQ (reference sequence). CDR3 length: 17 residues. CDR3 sequence (DNA): TGTGCCAGCAGCCTCTGGTTTGATGCGGGACCTACCTACGAGCAGTACTTC. Residues: CASSLWFDAGPTYEQYF.

The chain links TRBV27 to TRBJ1-5; D gene unclear. CDR3 length: 14 amino acids. CDR1 and CDR2 (germline): MNHEY, SMNVEV (reference sequence). V lost 2 bases, J lost 2 bases, and 7 bases lay in between. The chain's CDR3 is CASSLGVGNQPQHF. CDR3 DNA sequence: TGTGCCAGCAGTTTAGGGGTCGGCAATCAGCCCCAGCATTTT.

The rearrangement uses TRBV5-4 and TRBJ1-4; 9 bases are a match to TRBD1. V lost 3 bases, J lost 8 bases, and 5 bases stayed unmatched. Per the germline V gene, CDR1 is SGHNT and CDR2 is YYREEE (reference sequence). The CDR3 has 14 amino acids. For the CDR3, the DNA is TGTGCCAGCAGCTCACAGGGGGCGAGGGAAAAACTGTTTTTT. Protein product: CASSSQGAREKLFF.

The chain links TRBV9 to TRBJ1-6; D unresolved. V lost 3 bases, J lost 6 bases, and 7 bases lay in between. The germline CDR1 and CDR2 sequences are SGDLS and YYNGEE. The CDR3 sequence is 13 residues long. CDR3: CASSASTNSPLHF. DNA for the CDR3: TGTGCCAGCAGCGCATCCACTAATTCACCCCTCCACTTT.

The chain is built from TRBV5-4 and TRBJ1-1; D is perhaps TRBD1 (6 bases). Germline V lookup: CDR1 SGHNT, CDR2 YYREEE (reference sequence). This CDR3 has 15 residues. The V end was cut by 4 bases, the J end by 0 bases, with 13 bases between. The CDR3 coding sequence is TGTGCCAGCAGCAGCCAGACAGGCGTGAACACTGAAGCTTTCTTT. Translating it yields CASSSQTGVNTEAFF.

The CDR3 sequence: CASSLGIAGKAYEQYF. DNA for the CDR3: TGTGCCAGCAGCTTAGGGATAGCAGGGAAAGCCTACGAGCAGTACTTC. The chain has TRBV7-8 and TRBJ2-7; TRBD1 might be the D (5 bases). The length of the CDR3 is 16 residues. Trimming took off 1 base at V and 2 bases at J, with 15 bases between the two ends. Germline loops: CDR1 SGHVS, CDR2 FQNEAQ.

This clone was seen only once. This sequence joins TRBV7-2 and TRBJ2-5, with D unclear. Trimming took 0 bases from V and 0 from J, leaving 8 bases between them. This CDR3 has 15 amino acids. Germline V gene lookup returns CDR1 SGHTA and CDR2 FQGNSA. The CDR3 protein is CASSLATSYQETQYF. DNA for the CDR3: TGTGCCAGCAGCTTAGCGACGTCGTACCAAGAGACCCAGTACTTC.

The V gene is TRBV3-1 (or the pseudogene TRBV3-2), the J gene TRBJ1-5; D might be TRBD1 (5 bases). Between the trimmed V and J ends, which lost 0 bases and 3 bases, there was a span of 12 bases. CDR3 length equals 16 residues. The V gene's germline CDR1 is LGHDT and CDR2 YNNKEL (reference sequence). The CDR3 reads CASSQDAGPNNQPQHF. The CDR3, as DNA: TGTGCCAGCAGCCAAGATGCGGGGCCGAACAATCAGCCCCAGCATTTT.

The chain employs TRBV15 and TRBJ2-7; 11 nucleotides align to TRBD2. The CDR3 has 16 residues. CDR1 and CDR2 from the germline V gene are LNHNV and YYDKDF (reference sequence). Unmatched junction bases numbered 9, after V lost 1 base and J lost 7 bases. The DNA for the CDR3 is TGTGCCACCAGCAGAGCAGTCACTAGCGGGAGATGGGAGCAGTACTTC. Encoded protein: CATSRAVTSGRWEQYF. The whole variable domain, filled in from reference TRBV15 and TRBJ2-7, reads DAMVIQNPRYQVTQFGKPVTLSCSQTLNHNVMYWYQQKSSQAPKLLFHYYDKDFNNEADTPDNFQSRRPNTSFCFLDIRSPGLGDTAMYLCATSRAVTSGRWEQYFGPGTRLTVT.

The rearrangement joins TRBV9 to TRBJ2-7; 7 bases are shared with TRBD2. Germline CDR1 reads SGDLS; CDR2 reads YYNGEE. The CDR3 extends over 14 amino acids. V trimming: 2 bases; J trimming: 6 bases; junction bases outside the gene matches: 8. The CDR3 loop is CASSVRLGEGEQYF. The CDR3 region has the DNA TGTGCCAGCAGCGTCCGGCTTGGGGAGGGCGAGCAGTACTTC.

The chain joins TRBV14 to TRBJ2-1; D remains ambiguous. This CDR3 contains 13 residues. Trimming took 1 base from V and 5 from J, leaving 6 bases between them. The germline gives CDR1 SGHDN, CDR2 FVKESK. The CDR3 DNA reads as TGTGCCAGCAGCCAAGTCGGAGACAATGAGCAGTTCTTC. This codes for CASSQVGDNEQFF.

The CDR3 loop is CANKPPINRARGTEAFF. DNA of the CDR3: TGTGCCAACAAACCACCTATAAACAGGGCCCGTGGGACTGAAGCTTTCTTT. V gene TRBV9 combines with J gene TRBJ1-1; a possible D gene is TRBD1 (6 bases). Germline CDR1 is SGDLS and CDR2 is YYNGEE. Deletions cut 9 bases from V and 5 bases from J, with 29 bases between. This CDR3 region has 17 residues.

The chain recombines TRBV4-1 with TRBJ1-2; possible D gene TRBD1, 6 bases. CDR1 is MGHRA, CDR2 YSYEKL, per germline. The CDR3 runs 14 residues. Trimming stripped 3 bases from V and 0 bases from J, with 8 bases between. The DNA for the CDR3 is TGCGCCAGCAGCCAGCAGGGGACTAACTATGGCTACACCTTC. Translating gives CASSQQGTNYGYTF.

CDR3 coding DNA: TGTGCCAGCAGTTCTAGGGGGGGATGGGATCAAGAGACCCAGTACTTC. Protein: CASSSRGGWDQETQYF. The chain is built from TRBV27 and TRBJ2-5; tentatively, D is TRBD2 (7 bases). Germline V gene lookup returns CDR1 MNHEY and CDR2 SMNVEV (reference sequence). V was pared by 4 bases and J by 2 bases, with 17 bases between. The CDR3 runs 16 residues.

The V and J genes are TRBV5-6 and TRBJ1-1; TRBD1 matches 8 bases. The CDR3 has 19 amino acids. Germline CDR1 and CDR2: SGHDT and YYEEEE. V lost 0 bases and J lost 3; bases outside the gene matches: 16. In nucleotides, the CDR3 is TGTGCCAGCAGCTTGGCCTCCAGGGGGCGGGCTGGATCGGACACTGAAGCTTTCTTT. Amino acids: CASSLASRGRAGSDTEAFF.